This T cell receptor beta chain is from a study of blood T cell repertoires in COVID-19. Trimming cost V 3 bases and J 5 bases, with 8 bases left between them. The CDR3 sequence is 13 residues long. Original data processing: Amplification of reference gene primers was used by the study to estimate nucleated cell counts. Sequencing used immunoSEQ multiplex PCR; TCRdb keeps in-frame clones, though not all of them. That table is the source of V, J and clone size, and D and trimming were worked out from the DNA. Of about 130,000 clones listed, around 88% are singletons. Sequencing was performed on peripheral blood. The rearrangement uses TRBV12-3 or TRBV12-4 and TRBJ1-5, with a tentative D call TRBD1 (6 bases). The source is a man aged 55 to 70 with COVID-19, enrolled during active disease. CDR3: CASSLTGDQPQHF. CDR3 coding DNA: TGTGCCAGCAGTTTGACAGGAGATCAGCCCCAGCATTTT.